The following is a TCR beta chain sequence with its context. Its antigen is unknown. Germline values: CDR1 SGHVS, CDR2 FQNEAQ. This CDR3 spans 17 amino acids. The J segment lost 0 bases and the V segment lost 2 bases, leaving 8 bases of the junction unmatched. This entry belongs to a study of cytomegalovirus exposure and HLA in healthy donors. Only in-frame clones appear in the TCRdb table, and some are missing; sequencing was by immunoSEQ multiplex PCR. The data show 90,000 or so clones, with 85% seen just once and roughly 20% held by the top ten. The study's findings and limits: It was found in a later analysis that first-cohort TCR clusters tended to co-occur in the 100 to 150 validation repertoires. In vitro testing confirmed three CMV-associated chains as specific for CMV antigens. The study labeled fewer than 200 TCR beta chains cytomegalovirus-associated.

The sequence came from a man between 18 and 35 years old in good health and CMV-seropositive. The chain recombines TRBV7-8 with TRBJ1-2; 8 bases are shared with TRBD1. The sample consisted of PBMCs. DNA for the CDR3: TGTGCCAGCAGCTTATCGGCAGGGGGCGCATCTAACTATGGCTACACCTTC. Encoded protein: CASSLSAGGASNYGYTF.